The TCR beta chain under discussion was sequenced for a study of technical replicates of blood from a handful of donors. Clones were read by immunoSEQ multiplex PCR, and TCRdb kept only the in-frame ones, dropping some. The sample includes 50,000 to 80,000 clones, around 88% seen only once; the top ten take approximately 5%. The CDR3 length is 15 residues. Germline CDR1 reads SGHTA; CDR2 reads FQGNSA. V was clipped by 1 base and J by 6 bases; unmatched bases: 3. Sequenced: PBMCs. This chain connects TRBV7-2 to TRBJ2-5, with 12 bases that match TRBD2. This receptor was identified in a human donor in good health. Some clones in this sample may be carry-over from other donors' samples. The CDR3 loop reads CASSLGTSGKKTQYF. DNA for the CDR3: TGTGCCAGCAGCTTAGGGACTAGCGGGAAAAAGACCCAGTACTTC.